This T cell receptor (beta chain) was identified in a study of blood T cell repertoires in COVID-19. Looked up from germline, CDR1 is KGHSH and CDR2 is LQKENI. The CDR3 consists of 13 residues. The V end was cut by 4 bases, the J end by 6 bases, with 12 bases between. Libraries were prepared by immunoSEQ multiplex PCR; TCRdb keeps only in-frame clonotypes and omits some of them. The repertoire includes approximately 200,000 clones, under 90% of them detected once, and 1.8% sits in the top ten. Participants were aged about 18 to 90 years from about 25 US areas. The sequence was obtained from a man in his 60s who had recovered from COVID-19. Sequenced: PBMCs or T cells enriched from blood (not recorded which). The rearrangement joins TRBV18 to TRBJ1-2; D remains ambiguous. The CDR3 sequence: CASSLAAQNGYTF. Here the CDR3 DNA reads TGTGCCAGCTCACTCGCCGCCCAGAATGGCTACACCTTC.